Following are 30 T cell receptor beta chains from one sample sequenced in a study of CD8+ T cells in alopecia areata. Once RNA had been extracted, it was reverse transcribed into cDNA to act as the sequencing template. Repertoires were generated with immunoSEQ multiplex PCR, while TCRdb's copy carries only in-frame clones and drops some. Among about 210,000 clones listed, around 65% were seen once. Treatment denoted: oral pan-JAK inhibitor, 5-10 mg twice daily. This material consisted of CD4+ T cells sorted from blood, taken at week 4, from a patient treated with tofacitinib. The receptors originated from a human donor with alopecia areata.

In its sample, this clone was seen a few times. The chain carries TRBV7-2 and TRBJ2-5, with a possible D match to TRBD2 (5 bases). Germline CDR1 is SGHTA and CDR2 is FQGNSA. The CDR3 totals 15 residues. Between the trimmed V and J ends, which lost 2 bases and 7 bases, there was a span of 17 bases. The CDR3 bases are TGTGCCAGCAGCTTACTCCCTTTCACCGAGGGGACCCAGTACTTC. Translation gives CASSLLPFTEGTQYF.

The chain employs TRBV2 and TRBJ1-5; 7 bases are shared with TRBD1. There are 13 residues in the CDR3. Germline CDR1 is SNHLY and CDR2 is FYNNEI. CDR3 in DNA: TGTGCGTCAGGGGGTGTGGGCAATCAGCCCCAGCATTTT. Translated, it gives CASGGVGNQPQHF.

The chain links TRBV7-9 to TRBJ2-1; 10 bases are a match to TRBD1. Germline trimming cut 5 bases from V and 7 bases from J; bases unmatched to any gene: 8. The CDR3 is made up of 15 amino acids. CDR1 SEHNR and CDR2 FQNEAQ come from the germline V gene (reference sequence). Here the CDR3 reads CASSGDRGQVNEQFF. The CDR3 nucleotides are TGTGCCAGCAGCGGAGACAGGGGGCAGGTGAATGAGCAGTTCTTC.

The chain has TRBV5-6 and TRBJ1-5; D remains ambiguous. The CDR3 runs 12 residues. Germline V gives CDR1 SGHDT, CDR2 YYEEEE. The V and J ends lost 4 bases and 7 bases respectively, with 9 bases between them. CDR3 amino acids: CASSKLFQPQHF. In nucleotides, the CDR3 is TGTGCCAGCAGCAAACTTTTCCAGCCCCAGCATTTT.

This sequence joins TRBV5-1 and TRBJ1-1; D is unclear. The V end was cut by 1 base, the J end by 0 bases, with 7 bases between. The CDR3 runs to 14 residues. Germline CDR1 and CDR2: SGHRS and YFSETQ. CDR3 bases: TGCGCCAGCAGCTTGAGCGAGTTGAACACTGAAGCTTTCTTT. Its protein is CASSLSELNTEAFF.

The CDR3 nucleotides read TGTGCCAGCAGCTTAGACTCAGGGTCCTATGGCTACACCTTC. Protein product: CASSLDSGSYGYTF. The V call is TRBV7-2, the J call TRBJ1-2, with a possible D match to TRBD1 (5 bases). The ends were cut back, 1 base at V and 4 bases at J, with 10 bases in the middle. CDR1 is SGHTA and CDR2 is FQGNSA in the germline V gene. The CDR3 length is 14 residues.

In DNA form, the CDR3 reads TGTGCCAGCAGTTCCACAGGGGGCGATGGCACTGAAGCTTTCTTT. Translating it yields CASSSTGGDGTEAFF. The chain uses TRBV28 and TRBJ1-1; the match to TRBD1 covers 9 bases. Germline trimming cut 4 bases from V and 4 bases from J; bases unmatched to any gene: 7. Germline V gives CDR1 MDHEN, CDR2 SYDVKM. The CDR3 extends over 15 amino acids.

This chain joins TRBV9 and TRBJ2-1; 14 bases match TRBD2. V shed 4 bases, J shed 10 bases, and the junction held 7 bases outside the gene matches. CDR3 length: 15 amino acids. Germline assignment: CDR1 SGDLS and CDR2 YYNGEE. The CDR3 protein is CASSHRLAGGREQFF. In nucleotides, the CDR3 is TGTGCCAGCAGCCACCGACTAGCGGGGGGGCGAGAGCAGTTCTTC.

The rearrangement uses TRBV2 and TRBJ1-6; 10 bases are shared with TRBD1. Per germline, CDR1 SNHLY and CDR2 FYNNEI. The CDR3 extends over 14 amino acids. V shed 8 bases, J shed 10 bases, and the junction held 8 bases outside the gene matches. CDR3 DNA: TGTGCCAGCGGGGCGGGACAGGGGCGGTCACCCCTCCACTTT. This gives the protein CASGAGQGRSPLHF.

The rearrangement joins TRBV11-2 to TRBJ2-7; D may be TRBD1 or TRBD2 (5 bases each). CDR3 size: 14 residues. Germline V lookup: CDR1 SGHAT, CDR2 FQNNGV. Deletions cut 0 bases from V and 3 bases from J, with 9 bases between. The CDR3 bases are TGTGCCAGCAGCTTAGATTGGGGGATCTACGAGCAGTACTTC. Amino acid sequence: CASSLDWGIYEQYF.

This clone was detected a few times. The chain is built from TRBV4-3 and TRBJ2-1; 10 bases fit TRBD2. This CDR3 region has 16 residues. Looked up from germline, CDR1 is LGHNA and CDR2 is YSLEER. After removal of 0 bases from V and 10 bases from J, the junction contained 9 bases not matched to a gene. This chain's CDR3 is CASSQDSSGGRGEQFF. As DNA, the CDR3 is TGCGCCAGCAGCCAAGATTCTAGCGGGGGCCGGGGGGAGCAGTTCTTC.

V usage is TRBV30 and J usage is TRBJ2-1; D unclear. Germline assignment: CDR1 GTSNPN and CDR2 SVGIG (reference sequence). Trimming cost V 1 base and J 0 bases, with 4 bases left between them. The CDR3 runs 13 residues. In nucleotides, the CDR3 is TGTGCCTGGAGTGACGGCTCCTACAATGAGCAGTTCTTC. The encoded protein is CAWSDGSYNEQFF.

This clone was observed a few times. V usage is TRBV6-1 and J usage is TRBJ2-5; the D gene is possibly TRBD1 (6 bases). Per the germline V gene, CDR1 is MNHNS and CDR2 is SASEGT. This CDR3 spans 14 amino acids. Trimming shortened V by 5 bases and J by 0 bases, and 10 bases separated the two germline ends. The CDR3 coding sequence is TGTGCCAGCAGTCCGCGGACAGACCAAGAGACCCAGTACTTC. Protein: CASSPRTDQETQYF.

This sequence joins TRBV5-4 and TRBJ2-3; D remains ambiguous. This CDR3 comprises 13 residues. Germline V CDR1 and CDR2: SGHNT, YYREEE (reference sequence). Trimming pared 3 bases from V and 2 bases from J, leaving 7 bases between. The CDR3 sequence is CASSSTVTDTQYF. In DNA, the CDR3 is TGTGCCAGCAGCTCGACTGTCACAGATACGCAGTATTTT.

The chain joins TRBV10-3 to TRBJ1-1, with 8 bases aligning to TRBD1. CDR1 is ENHRY and CDR2 is SYGVKD in the germline V gene. The CDR3 has 14 residues. V shed 4 bases and J 4 bases; nucleotides not matched to a gene: 5. The CDR3 nucleotides read TGTGCCATCAGTGGAACAGGGGGTCTCACTGAAGCTTTCTTT. This encodes CAISGTGGLTEAFF.

This clone occurred many times. The chain employs TRBV11-2 and TRBJ2-2, with D tentatively TRBD1 (6 bases). This CDR3 has 15 residues. Trimming stripped 5 bases from V and 4 bases from J, with 14 bases between. CDR1 and CDR2 (germline): SGHAT, FQNNGV. CDR3 in DNA: TGTGCCAGCAGCGTGACAGGTTCCGTCACCGGGGAGCTGTTTTTT. Translating gives CASSVTGSVTGELFF.

V and J are TRBV5-1 and TRBJ2-6, with unresolved D. Trimming pared 2 bases from V and 2 bases from J, leaving 8 bases between. Germline CDR1 is SGHRS and CDR2 is YFSETQ. The length of the CDR3 is 15 residues. The CDR3 DNA is TGCGCCAGCAGCTTTGCTATTGCTGGGGCCAACGTCCTGACTTTC. Its protein product is CASSFAIAGANVLTF. Filled out from reference TRBV5-1 and TRBJ2-6, the complete variable domain reads KAGVTQTPRYLIKTRGQQVTLSCSPISGHRSVSWYQQTPGQGLQFLFEYFSETQRNKGNFPGRFSGRQFSNSRSEMNVSTLELGDSALYLCASSFAIAGANVLTFGAGSRLTVL.

As DNA, the CDR3 is TGTGCCAGTAGTATCGGACAGGGAAGCTACGAGCAGTACTTC. Its protein product is CASSIGQGSYEQYF. V gene TRBV19 combines with J gene TRBJ2-5; 8 positions match TRBD1. The end of the DNA is better explained by TRBJ2-7, so the J call may be wrong. Germline V gene lookup returns CDR1 LNHDA and CDR2 SQIVND (reference sequence). The CDR3 has 14 residues.

This clone was observed a few times. CDR3 bases: TGTGCCATCAGACAGGGCCTGACTGGGGCCAACGTCCTGACTTTC. Translated, it gives CAIRQGLTGANVLTF. V and J are TRBV10-3 and TRBJ2-6, with D perhaps matching TRBD1 (6 bases). The CDR3 length is 15 residues. Per the germline V gene, CDR1 is ENHRY and CDR2 is SYGVKD. The ends were cut back, 6 bases at V and 2 bases at J, with 11 bases in the middle.

This clone was found once. The J gene is TRBJ2-5, the V gene TRBV7-2, with 9 positions matching TRBD2. Per the germline V gene, CDR1 is SGHTA and CDR2 is FQGNSA. The CDR3 sequence is 16 residues long. The V and J ends lost 3 bases and 3 bases, in that order; junction bases with no gene match: 8. CDR3 protein: CASSFAGLAGKETQYF. In DNA, the CDR3 is TGTGCCAGCAGCTTCGCGGGACTAGCTGGGAAAGAGACCCAGTACTTC.

This chain connects TRBV29-1 to TRBJ1-2; D call uncertain. This CDR3 contains 14 residues. Germline assignment: CDR1 SQVTM and CDR2 ANQGSEA. V was clipped by 2 bases and J by 8 bases, with 18 bases between them. In DNA form, the CDR3 reads TGCAGCGTTGAAAGGGAAGGTAGTCCTGGGGGCTACACCTTC. Its protein is CSVEREGSPGGYTF.

The chain joins TRBV10-3 to TRBJ2-5, with a tentative D call TRBD1 (5 bases). V lost 10 bases and J lost 1, with 10 bases in between. This CDR3 has 12 residues. CDR1 and CDR2 from the germline V gene are ENHRY and SYGVKD. Here the CDR3 DNA reads TGTGCCAGCGCGACAGCCCAAGAGACCCAGTACTTC. This codes for CASATAQETQYF.

About this clone: This sample also contains other DNA sequences that code for the same CDR3. V and J are TRBV29-1 and TRBJ1-1, with a tentative D call TRBD1 (6 bases). V was pared by 7 bases and J by 1 base, with 13 bases between. CDR3 length: 13 residues. Per the germline V gene, CDR1 is SQVTM and CDR2 is ANQGSEA. The CDR3 loop is CSAAQGANTEAFF. Here the CDR3 DNA reads TGCAGCGCTGCACAGGGTGCGAACACTGAAGCTTTCTTT.

The J gene is TRBJ2-1, the V gene TRBV19; D gene unclear. Germline lookup yields CDR1 LNHDA and CDR2 SQIVND (reference sequence). This CDR3 has 15 residues. Trimming shortened V by 3 bases and J by 2 bases, and 11 bases separated the two germline ends. CDR3 coding DNA: TGTGCCAGTAGTATTACGTATACCACCTACAATGAGCAGTTCTTC. Its protein is CASSITYTTYNEQFF. Full variable domain (rest looked up from reference TRBV19 and TRBJ2-1): DGGITQSPKYLFRKEGQNVTLSCEQNLNHDAMYWYRQDPGQGLRLIYYSQIVNDFQKGDIAEGYSVSREKKESFPLTVTSAQKNPTAFYLCASSITYTTYNEQFFGPGTRLTVL.

The V gene is TRBV15, the J gene TRBJ2-7, with 8 bases identical to TRBD1. After removal of 3 bases from V and 4 bases from J, the junction contained 5 bases not matched to a gene. This CDR3 is 14 amino acids long. The germline CDR1 and CDR2 sequences are LNHNV and YYDKDF (reference sequence). The CDR3 reads CATSRERTGYEQYF. As DNA, the CDR3 is TGTGCCACCAGCAGGGAAAGGACAGGGTACGAGCAGTACTTC.

The V gene is TRBV7-8, the J gene TRBJ1-1; TRBD1 might be the D (5 bases). V was trimmed by 5 bases and J by 0 bases, leaving 10 bases between them. This CDR3 comprises 14 residues. Germline values: CDR1 SGHVS, CDR2 FQNEAQ. The CDR3 reads CASSPRAMNTEAFF. As DNA, the CDR3 is TGTGCCAGCAGCCCCAGGGCCATGAACACTGAAGCTTTCTTT.

As DNA, the CDR3 is TGTGCCTGGACCTTGGGACAACCGGACTACACCTTC. It is translated as CAWTLGQPDYTF. V is TRBV30 and J is TRBJ1-2; possibly TRBD1 for D (6 bases). V shed 4 bases and J shed 10 bases, with 16 bases lying between them. In germline, CDR1 is GTSNPN, CDR2 SVGIG (reference sequence). This CDR3 contains 12 residues.

The chain carries TRBV9 and TRBJ1-2, with D possibly TRBD1 on 5 matching bases. V lost 2 bases, J lost 3 bases, and 11 bases lay in between. Per germline, CDR1 SGDLS and CDR2 YYNGEE. This CDR3 has 14 amino acids. The CDR3 nucleotides read TGTGCCAGCAGCGTGACCGGAGGGGACTATGGCTACACCTTC. Translated: CASSVTGGDYGYTF.

The V and J genes are TRBV29-1 and TRBJ2-3; weak D call: TRBD2 (5 bases). Germline CDR1 is SQVTM and CDR2 is ANQGSEA. Trimming shortened V by 5 bases and J by 6 bases, and 9 bases separated the two germline ends. This CDR3 contains 11 residues. CDR3 coding DNA: TGCAGCGTTCTCTCGGGGGATACGCAGTATTTT. As protein: CSVLSGDTQYF.

The chain recombines TRBV30 with TRBJ1-6; the match to TRBD1 covers 9 bases. V was pared by 5 bases and J by 7 bases, with 3 bases of the junction left unmatched. The CDR3 length is 13 residues. Germline V gives CDR1 GTSNPN, CDR2 SVGIG (reference sequence). The CDR3 sequence is CAWETGGNSPLHF. In DNA form, the CDR3 reads TGTGCCTGGGAGACAGGGGGAAATTCACCCCTCCACTTT.